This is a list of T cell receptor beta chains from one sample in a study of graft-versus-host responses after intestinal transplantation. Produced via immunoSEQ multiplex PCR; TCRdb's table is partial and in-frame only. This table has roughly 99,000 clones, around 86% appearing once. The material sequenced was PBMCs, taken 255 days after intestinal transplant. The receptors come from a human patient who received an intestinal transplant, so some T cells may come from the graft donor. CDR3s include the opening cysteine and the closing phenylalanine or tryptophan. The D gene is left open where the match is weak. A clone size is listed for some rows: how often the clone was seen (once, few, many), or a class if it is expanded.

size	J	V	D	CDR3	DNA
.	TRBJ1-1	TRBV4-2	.	CASSQDLRREAFF	TGTGCCAGCAGCCAAGATCTGAGAAGGGAGGCTTTCTTT
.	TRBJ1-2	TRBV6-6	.	CASSYEAGHNYGYTF	TGTGCCAGCAGTTACGAGGCAGGGCATAACTATGGCTACACCTTC
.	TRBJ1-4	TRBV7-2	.	CASSLGLRDFGEKLFF	TGTGCCAGCAGCTTAGGCCTCAGGGACTTTGGGGAAAAACTGTTTTTT
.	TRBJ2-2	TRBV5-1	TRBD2	CASSRSGGLTGELFF	TGCGCCAGCAGCCGTAGCGGGGGCCTTACCGGGGAGCTGTTTTTT
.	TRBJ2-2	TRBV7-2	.	CASSLFSVNTGELFF	TGTGCCAGCAGCTTATTTTCGGTGAACACCGGGGAGCTGTTTTTT
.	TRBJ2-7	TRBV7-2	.	CASSQQGYEQYF	TGTGCCAGCAGCCAACAGGGATACGAGCAGTACTTC
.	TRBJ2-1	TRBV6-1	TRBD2	CASTYRGGSYNEQFF	TGTGCCAGCACCTACCGGGGCGGGAGCTACAATGAGCAGTTCTTC
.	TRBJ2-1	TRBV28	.	CASRGEGVQQFF	TGTGCCAGCAGGGGTGAGGGAGTACAGCAGTTCTTC
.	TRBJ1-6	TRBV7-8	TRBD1	CASSLMGTVYNSPLHF	TGTGCCAGCAGCTTAATGGGGACAGTCTATAATTCACCCCTCCACTTT
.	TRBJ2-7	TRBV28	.	CASSPSWSGAYSYEQYF	TGTGCCAGCAGCCCGAGTTGGTCGGGGGCGTACTCCTACGAGCAGTACTTC
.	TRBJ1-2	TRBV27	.	CASSPTTALNYGYTF	TGTGCCAGCAGCCCAACGACGGCACTGAACTATGGCTACACCTTC
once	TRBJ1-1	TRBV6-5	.	CASSYSSPAEAFF	TGTGCCAGCAGTTACTCCTCCCCGGCTGAAGCTTTCTTT
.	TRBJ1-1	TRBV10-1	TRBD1	CASSGQGGTEAFF	TGCGCCAGCAGCGGACAGGGAGGCACTGAAGCTTTCTTT
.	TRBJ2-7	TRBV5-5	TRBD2	CASSLAPGGWSYEQYF	TGTGCCAGCAGCTTGGCTCCGGGAGGTTGGTCCTACGAGCAGTACTTC
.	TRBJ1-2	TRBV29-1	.	CSVEGVGGVDYGYTF	TGCAGCGTTGAAGGCGTCGGCGGGGTGGACTATGGCTACACCTTC
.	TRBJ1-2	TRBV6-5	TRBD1	CASRWTGGSLYGYTF	TGTGCCAGCAGATGGACAGGGGGCTCACTCTATGGCTACACCTTC
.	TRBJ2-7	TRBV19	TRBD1	CASSSPTGPPYEQYF	TGTGCCAGTAGTTCCCCGACAGGGCCCCCCTACGAGCAGTACTTC
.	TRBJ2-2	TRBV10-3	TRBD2	CAIPRPGGVTGELFF	TGTGCCATCCCACGGCCGGGAGGGGTCACCGGGGAGCTGTTTTTT
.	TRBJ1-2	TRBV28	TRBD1	CATFSRDRVGYGYTF	TGTGCCACCTTCTCCCGGGACAGGGTTGGCTATGGCTACACCTTC
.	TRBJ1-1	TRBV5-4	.	CASSLALDTEAFF	TGTGCCAGCAGCTTGGCGCTGGACACTGAAGCTTTCTTT
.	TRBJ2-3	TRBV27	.	CASGLLIGVSTDTQYF	TGTGCCAGCGGTCTGCTCATAGGTGTTAGCACAGATACGCAGTATTTT
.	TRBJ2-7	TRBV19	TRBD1	CASSPWGQGGSEQYF	TGTGCCAGTAGTCCATGGGGACAGGGGGGCTCCGAGCAGTACTTC
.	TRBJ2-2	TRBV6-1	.	CASSREVAATGELFF	TGTGCCAGCAGCCGCGAGGTGGCGGCCACCGGGGAGCTGTTTTTT
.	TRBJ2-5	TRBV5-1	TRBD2	CASSLGEGSPEETQYF	TGCGCCAGCAGCTTGGGGGAGGGTTCCCCCGAAGAGACCCAGTACTTC
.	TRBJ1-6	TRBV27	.	CASSLVQYNSPLHF	TGTGCCAGCAGTTTAGTTCAATATAATTCACCCCTCCACTTT
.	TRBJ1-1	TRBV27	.	CASSLSRGRATEAFF	TGTGCCAGCAGTTTAAGTAGGGGAAGAGCCACTGAAGCTTTCTTT